Described below is a single T cell receptor beta chain sequence and its context. Its target antigen remains unknown. The input lacks base qualities; no much larger clone sits a single base away. CDR1 and CDR2 were assigned from the germline V gene as MNHEY and SVGAGI. The CDR3 runs 12 amino acids, cysteine and phenylalanine included. Only the CDR3 region is kept as DNA, spanning 36 bases read in frame from base 1. The V end loses 6 bases and the J end loses 7 bases, and a stretch of 7 bases separates them. Libraries came from the immunoSEQ multiplex PCR assay. A mixture of 60 forward primers for TCR Vbeta segments and 13 reverse primers for TCR Jbeta segments was used in the multiplex PCR. The CDR3 region of rearranged TCR beta genes was amplified from genomic DNA with a multiplex PCR assay. Amplified TCR beta libraries were sequenced as 87-base-pair reads on the Illumina HiSeq System. The authors processed their data as follows. A later analysis counted tens of millions of unique TCR beta chains across the 550 to 700 repertoires, and 10 million to 12 million of these chains were shared by at least two donors. Raw reads were error-corrected and collapsed into unique sequences by a nearest-neighbor algorithm in which closely related sequences were merged to remove PCR and sequencing errors. Alignment of CDR3 sequences to IMGT reference sequences was used to assign V, D and J gene segments. For a sequence to be retained, a match of at least six nucleotides to both a V gene segment and a J gene segment was required. Rearrangements were classified as productive when the CDR3 lacked stop codons and remained in frame with V and J, and all other rearrangements were classified as non-productive. Following IMGT convention, CDR3 was defined as the stretch from the second conserved V-encoded cysteine up to the conserved J-encoded phenylalanine. In an earlier analysis of approximately 500 of the donors, sequences lacking an unambiguous match to a single V gene segment were excluded. In an earlier analysis of some 590 of the donors, V segments were called functional above 56.7% productive rearrangements and were called segregating when the between-donor standard deviation exceeded 5%. To diagnose cytomegalovirus status from the catalog of TCR beta chain sequences, a statistical classification framework was built. V and J gene assignment, in a later analysis, came from comparing TCR nucleotide sequences with IMGT/GENE-DB human TR gene sequences. In a later analysis, CDR3 sequences and most-parsimonious VDJ recombination scenarios were assigned using the TCRdist pipeline. In a later analysis, every TCR beta chain was defined by the combination of its CDR3 amino acid sequence and its V-gene family, and reads without a unique V-gene family were dropped. A later analysis removed 500 to 600 highly shared, low-generation-probability nucleotide sequences to deal with suspected cross-contamination and a sequencing artifact. In a later analysis, a clonal expansion index was calculated for each public chain from normalized within-repertoire ranks of inferred template counts. In a later analysis, generation probabilities were computed with a VDJ recombination model fitted to out-of-frame rearrangements, and the resulting probabilities were checked against IGoR. In a later analysis, hypergeometric tests were used to score TCR-TCR, TCR-HLA and TCR-CMV co-occurrence, with a repertoire-size bias correction applied to TCR pairs. To estimate false discovery rates, a later analysis permuted the HLA or CMV assignments 20 times. A later analysis grouped co-occurring TCRs with DBSCAN, adding TCRdist sequence similarity when clustering within HLA-allele-positive subsets. Co-occurrence clustering excluded repertoires with fewer than 30,000 or more than 120,000 public chains, plus five with anomalous nucleotide sharing. TCRdb mirrors the immuneACCESS table, restricted to in-frame sequences. Some clones are absent from its copies; in checked studies, under half trace to an unresolved V gene, and the reason for the others is unknown. V, J and clone size are those of that table, while D and trimming were read from the DNA. In this sample the table shows 110,000 to 150,000 clones, 65% to 85% of which occur a single time. Jointly, the top ten make up 3.5% to 4.5% of the sample.

In total, approximately 690 healthy bone marrow donors made up the cohort. All cohort members were sampled while nominally healthy, although unrecorded immune exposures were likely present. The donor tested CMV seropositive, placing the donor among the roughly 300 seropositive members of the cohort. A peripheral blood sample was provided by each donor, and peripheral blood mononuclear cells were used for TCR beta sequencing. The Qiagen DNeasy Blood Extraction Kit was used to extract genomic DNA from the blood cell samples. The data were obtained in a study of cytomegalovirus exposure and HLA in healthy donors (dated by TCRdb to 2015 to 2018). Regarding the study in general: An earlier analysis of several hundred of the donors reported 250 to 350 Gb of sequence data and 117 million unique TCR beta sequences obtained from 180 million or so T cells. An early release covering about 600 HLA-typed donors comprised about 300 gigabases of sequencing data and about 90 million unique TCR sequences. The genetic ancestry cluster associated with self-reported Caucasian donors included around 76% of the roughly 400 genotyped donors. The study aimed to test whether signatures of past pathogen exposure could be identified by cataloging public T cell receptors. The study used immunosequencing to profile the T cell repertoires of around 600 subjects and linked those repertoires to cytomegalovirus serostatus. In addition to the first cohort of roughly 670 subjects, a separate validation cohort of 120 different subjects was used. High-throughput TCR immunosequencing, statistical association of individual TCRs with disease status, and machine learning were combined to predict cytomegalovirus infection status. To study patterns of TCR occurrence, a later analysis re-analyzed previously published TCR beta repertoires from around 700 donors and added high-resolution HLA genotyping. Rather than drawing on any new phenotypic data, the later analysis identified candidate immune exposures from TCR beta sequences and the way those sequences occurred across donors. In an earlier analysis of roughly 580 of the donors, high-throughput TCR beta sequencing was used to judge whether each TCR beta V gene segment behaved as functional or pseudogenic. Donor age, sex, ethnicity and CMV serostatus were compiled alongside the repertoire data. A later genetic analysis took genome-wide SNP genotypes for about 55% of the roughly 700 donors and used that subset as a discovery cohort. Every repertoire in the discovery cohort had been generated on one and the same sequencing platform. HLA typing included class I and class II loci at four-digit resolution. Typing coverage differed by locus: A, B, C, DRB1 and DQB1 were typed in roughly 629-630 donors, DQA1 in roughly 500, DPA1 in some 570, and DPB1 in just under 480. Several DR-DQ haplotypes were treated as single units for association and clustering because of strong linkage in the cohort. On average, 235,054 unique TCR beta nucleotide sequences were sequenced per donor among roughly 430 genotyped donors of the cohort, with 15% to 20% of those sequences being non-productive.

General study outcomes and caveats: A later analysis found that HLA-associated TCR beta chains were more clonally expanded and had lower generation probabilities than equally common non-associated chains. Linkage disequilibrium might explain the correlated functional status among segregating V segments, but an unknown experimental factor could not be excluded. Most TCR sequences were seen in very few donors, while some public TCRs were found in many individuals. Because HLA typing was unavailable for some donors at each locus, only the typed subset was used in association tests. CMV serostatus was the only immune exposure information available for the cohort. The 87-base-pair reads could not distinguish some IMGT-functional V segments, including TRBV6-2 and TRBV6-3, so those segments were excluded. This cohort had only TCR beta chains sequenced, and the lack of alpha or paired-chain data limited which features could be detected. The study listed over 150 TCR beta chains as associated with cytomegalovirus. In an earlier analysis of roughly 500 of the donors, most TCR beta V segments appeared in productive rearrangements about 87% or about 30% of the time, broadly matching IMGT annotations. The earlier analysis of 587 of the donors excluded approximately 15 rarely observed V segments, including chromosome 9 orphons, because counts were too low. Assigning TCR associations to individual alleles was difficult when HLA alleles, especially DR and DQ, strongly co-occurred. Presence/absence analyses assumed roughly uniform sequencing depth across donors, an assumption that may not hold. A later analysis associated 15,000 to 20,000 TCR beta sequences with specific HLA alleles at a false discovery rate of 0.05. In a later genetic analysis, fewer N-insertions in productive TCRs were reported among donors in an Asian-associated ancestry cluster than the roughly 700-donor mean. In a later analysis, most CMV-associated TCR beta chains were found to appear HLA-restricted, with HLA associations seemingly driven largely by CMV exposure. The classifier was reported to diagnose cytomegalovirus status with high specificity and sensitivity in both the original cohort and the validation cohort. In vitro tests confirmed that a few of the cytomegalovirus-associated TCR beta chains recognize cytomegalovirus antigens. In a later analysis, the rate of TCR association differed among HLA loci, with DRB1 alleles having the most associated TCRs and HLA-C alleles having the fewest. V-gene and J-gene trimming of TCR beta chains was associated with a missense DCLRE1C variant in a later genetic analysis, and the association was replicated in an independent cohort. A group of highly shared sequence variants was considered likely to be a technical artifact of the sequencing pipeline. In a later analysis, several top co-occurrence clusters were reported to appear linked to parvovirus B19, influenza, CMV and Epstein-Barr virus. A further reported finding was that TCR beta sequences accurately predicted the HLA-A and HLA-B alleles for most subjects in the first cohort. The authors suggested that the approach could potentially be generalized to other disease states and immunological phenotypes.

Sequencing used PBMCs. This receptor was taken from a woman in her thirties or forties in good health and CMV-seropositive. The chain employs TRBV6-5 and TRBJ1-6; a confident D gene designation cannot be given. The DNA sequence is given as TGTGCCAGCAGCCAGAACAATTCACCCCTCCACTTT. Its amino acids are CASSQNNSPLHF.